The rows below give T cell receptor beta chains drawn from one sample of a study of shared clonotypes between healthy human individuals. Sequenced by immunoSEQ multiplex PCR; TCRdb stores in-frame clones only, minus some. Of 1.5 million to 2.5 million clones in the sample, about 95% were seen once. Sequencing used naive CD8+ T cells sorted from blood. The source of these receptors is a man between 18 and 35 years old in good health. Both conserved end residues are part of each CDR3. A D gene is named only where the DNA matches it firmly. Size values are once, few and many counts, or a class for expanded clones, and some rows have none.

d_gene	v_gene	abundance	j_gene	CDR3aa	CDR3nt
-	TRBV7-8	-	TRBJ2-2	CASSLHERANTGELFF	TGTGCCAGCAGCCTCCACGAGCGCGCGAACACCGGGGAGCTGTTTTTT
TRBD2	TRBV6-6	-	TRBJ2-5	CASSLRLAQETQYF	TGTGCCAGCAGCTTGAGACTAGCCCAAGAGACCCAGTACTTC
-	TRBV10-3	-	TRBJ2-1	CAISESWVQFF	TGTGCCATCAGTGAGTCGTGGGTGCAGTTCTTC
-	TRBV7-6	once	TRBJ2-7	CASSLAGPPGTESYEQYF	TGTGCCAGCAGCTTAGCTGGGCCCCCCGGGACCGAGTCCTACGAGCAGTACTTC
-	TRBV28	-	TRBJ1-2	CASSLPGVDKYGYTF	TGTGCCAGCAGTTTGCCCGGGGTGGATAAGTATGGCTACACCTTC
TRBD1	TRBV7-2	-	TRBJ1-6	CASSGQILGQVNSPLHF	TGTGCCAGCAGCGGTCAGATTTTGGGACAGGTTAATTCACCCCTCCACTTT
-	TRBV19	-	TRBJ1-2	CASSMTRWDQRYGYTF	TGTGCCAGTAGTATGACTAGGTGGGACCAGCGCTATGGCTACACCTTC
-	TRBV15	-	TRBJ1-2	CATSRDRGFGYTF	TGTGCCACCAGCAGAGATCGCGGGTTTGGCTACACCTTC
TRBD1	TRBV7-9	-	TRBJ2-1	CASRATGDTSYNEQFF	TGTGCCAGCAGGGCCACAGGGGACACCTCCTACAATGAGCAGTTCTTC
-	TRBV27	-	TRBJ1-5	CASSLTGQTNQPQHF	TGTGCCAGCAGTTTAACCGGACAGACTAATCAGCCCCAGCATTTT
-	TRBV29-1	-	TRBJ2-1	CSLVTGSSYNEQFF	TGCAGCCTCGTGACCGGGAGCTCCTACAATGAGCAGTTCTTC
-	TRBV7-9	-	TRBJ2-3	CASSSSGTRNRGTQYF	TGTGCCAGCAGCTCATCCGGGACAAGGAATCGCGGTACGCAGTATTTT
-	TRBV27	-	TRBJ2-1	CASSLSVGDSYNEQFF	TGTGCCAGCAGTTTATCCGTAGGGGACTCCTACAATGAGCAGTTCTTC
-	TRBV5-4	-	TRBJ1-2	CASSLAGEYGYTF	TGTGCCAGCAGCTTGGCAGGGGAGTATGGCTACACCTTC
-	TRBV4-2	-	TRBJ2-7	CASSQEVYASSYEQYF	TGTGCCAGCAGCCAAGAGGTTTACGCGTCCTCCTACGAGCAGTACTTC
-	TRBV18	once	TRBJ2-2	CASSPPSGELFF	TGTGCCAGCTCACCACCGTCCGGGGAGCTGTTTTTT
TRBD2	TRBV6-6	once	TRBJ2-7	CASSWEGSPWEQYF	TGTGCCAGCAGTTGGGAGGGGTCCCCTTGGGAGCAGTACTTC
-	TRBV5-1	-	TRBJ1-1	CASSKGTEAFF	TGCGCCAGCTCGAAGGGCACTGAAGCTTTCTTT
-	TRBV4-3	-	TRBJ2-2	CASSQGVNWNTGELFF	TGCGCCAGCAGCCAAGGAGTCAATTGGAACACCGGGGAGCTGTTTTTT
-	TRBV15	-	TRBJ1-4	CATSRVFTGSSEKLFF	TGTGCCACCAGCAGAGTATTTACAGGATCGAGTGAAAAACTGTTTTTT
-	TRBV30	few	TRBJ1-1	CAWSVGLGGNTEAFF	TGTGCCTGGAGTGTGGGATTGGGCGGGAACACTGAAGCTTTCTTT
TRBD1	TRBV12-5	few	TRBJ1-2	CASGPGTGLYGYTF	TGTGCTAGTGGTCCAGGGACAGGACTCTATGGCTACACCTTC
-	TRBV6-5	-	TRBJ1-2	CASSYEAHPNYGYTF	TGTGCCAGCAGTTACGAGGCTCACCCTAACTATGGCTACACCTTC
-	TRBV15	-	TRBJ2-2	CATSPAGTYTGELFF	TGTGCCACCAGCCCGGCGGGGACCTACACCGGGGAGCTGTTTTTT
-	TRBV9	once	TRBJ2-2	CASSVEGTPNTGELFF	TGTGCCAGCAGCGTAGAAGGGACACCGAACACCGGGGAGCTGTTTTTT
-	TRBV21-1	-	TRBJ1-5	CASSKGHLGNQPQHF	TGTGCCAGCAGCAAAGGGCATCTCGGCAATCAGCCCCAGCATTTT
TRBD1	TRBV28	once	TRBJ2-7	CASSLRDRATIDSYEQYF	TGTGCCAGCAGTTTGAGGGACAGGGCAACGATAGACTCCTACGAGCAGTACTTC
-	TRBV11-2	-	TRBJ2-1	CASSVTEYNEQFF	TGTGCCAGCAGCGTGACAGAGTACAATGAGCAGTTCTTC
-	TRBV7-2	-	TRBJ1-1	CASSSGPYGVNTEAFF	TGTGCCAGCAGCTCCGGACCGTACGGGGTGAACACTGAAGCTTTCTTT
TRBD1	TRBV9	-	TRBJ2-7	CASSVGRTGAYEQYF	TGTGCCAGCAGCGTAGGGAGGACAGGGGCCTACGAGCAGTACTTC
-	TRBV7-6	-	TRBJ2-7	CASSALQVRYYEQYF	TGTGCCAGCAGCGCTTTACAGGTGCGCTACTACGAGCAGTACTTC
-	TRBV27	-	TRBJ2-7	CASSLGGSYEQYF	TGTGCCAGCAGTTTAGGAGGTTCCTACGAGCAGTACTTC
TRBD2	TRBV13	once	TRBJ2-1	CASSSSGTSGLTGEQFF	TGTGCCAGCAGCTCATCCGGGACTAGCGGCCTCACAGGTGAGCAGTTCTTC
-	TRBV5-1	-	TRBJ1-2	CASSLDAAYTPYGYTF	TGCGCCAGCAGCTTGGACGCAGCCTACACGCCCTATGGCTACACCTTC
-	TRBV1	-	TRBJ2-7	CTSSAWGGSSYEQYF	TGCACCAGCTCCGCATGGGGAGGGTCGTCCTACGAGCAGTACTTC
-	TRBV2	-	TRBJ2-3	CASSDGLTTTDTQYF	TGTGCCAGCAGTGACGGACTGACAACCACAGATACGCAGTATTTT
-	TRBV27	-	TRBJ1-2	CASGGVPYGYTF	TGTGCCAGCGGCGGGGTGCCCTATGGCTACACCTTC
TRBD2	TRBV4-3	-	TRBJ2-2	CASSPNPGEGMIGELFF	TGCGCCAGCAGCCCGAACCCCGGGGAGGGGATGATCGGGGAGCTGTTTTTT
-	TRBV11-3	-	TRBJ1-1	CASSSPGSLKAFF	TGTGCCAGCAGCTCCCCGGGGTCGTTGAAAGCTTTCTTT
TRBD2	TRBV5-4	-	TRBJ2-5	CASTLAGGGETQYF	TGTGCCAGCACCCTGGCGGGAGGGGGAGAGACCCAGTACTTC
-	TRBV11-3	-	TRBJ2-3	CASSFRGTDTQYF	TGTGCCAGCAGCTTCAGGGGCACAGATACGCAGTATTTT
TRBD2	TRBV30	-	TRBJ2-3	CAWSNKAGDSTDTQYF	TGTGCCTGGAGTAATAAGGCGGGAGATAGCACAGATACGCAGTATTTT
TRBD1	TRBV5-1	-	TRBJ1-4	CASRSPGTGQEKLFF	TGCGCCAGCAGATCCCCTGGGACAGGGCAAGAAAAACTGTTTTTT
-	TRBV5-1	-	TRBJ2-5	CASSLESVPETQYF	TGCGCCAGCAGCTTGGAGTCCGTCCCAGAGACCCAGTACTTC
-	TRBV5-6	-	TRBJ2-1	CASSLRGSLNEQFF	TGTGCCAGCAGCTTAAGAGGGAGTCTGAATGAGCAGTTCTTC
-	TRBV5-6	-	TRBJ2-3	CASSPGPIPPSTDTQYF	TGTGCCAGCAGCCCCGGACCGATCCCACCTAGCACAGATACGCAGTATTTT
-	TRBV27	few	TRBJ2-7	CASSLGHEQYF	TGTGCCAGCAGTTTAGGTCACGAGCAGTACTTC
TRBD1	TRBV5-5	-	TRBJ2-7	CASSLVRTGAPYEQYF	TGTGCCAGCAGCTTGGTACGGACAGGGGCCCCCTACGAGCAGTACTTC
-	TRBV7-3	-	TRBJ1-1	CASSFTGDTEAFF	TGTGCCAGCAGCTTTACGGGGGACACTGAAGCTTTCTTT
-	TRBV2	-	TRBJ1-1	CASSQGSGTEAFF	TGTGCCAGCAGTCAGGGGAGTGGCACTGAAGCTTTCTTT
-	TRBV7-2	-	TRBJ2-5	CASSFWETQYF	TGTGCCAGCAGCTTCTGGGAGACCCAGTACTTC